Below, 28 T cell receptor beta chains from the same sample are listed, as sequenced in a study of response to subunit inactivated influenza vaccine. TCRdb itself ran the RT-PCR reads through MiXCR, one entry per CDR3 protein. Of 700,000 to 900,000 distinct CDR3 sequences listed, around 21% are singletons. The material was PBMCs from blood, obtained about 5 days after vaccination. The receptors originated from a man aged 50 to 59 who received an inactivated influenza vaccine.

Only a few counts were recorded for this clonotype. The rearrangement links TRBV20-1 to TRBJ2-1; 10 nucleotides match TRBD2. This CDR3 has 14 amino acids. Trimming at V came to 3 bases and at J to 8 bases, leaving 7 bases not matched to a gene. The germline V gene encodes CDR1 DFQATT and CDR2 SNEGSKA (reference sequence). CDR3 nucleotides: TGCAGTGCTAGTAGGACTAGCGGAAACTATGAGCAGTTCTTC. It translates to CSASRTSGNYEQFF.

The J gene is TRBJ2-1, the V gene TRBV5-1; a weak D match, TRBD2 (6 bases). Per germline, CDR1 SGHRS and CDR2 YFSETQ. The CDR3 runs 16 residues. Trimming cost V 4 bases and J 4 bases, with 18 bases left between them. The CDR3 DNA sequence: TGCGCCAGCAGCCCCGATGGGGGGACGAGATACAATGAGCAGTTCTTC. Its translation: CASSPDGGTRYNEQFF.

A single count supports this clonotype. The chain links TRBV7-9 to TRBJ2-3; D remains ambiguous. Between the trimmed V and J ends, which lost 1 base and 5 bases, there was a span of 7 bases. The germline CDR1 and CDR2 sequences are SEHNR and FQNEAQ (reference sequence). There are 13 residues in the CDR3. The CDR3 region is CASSLGPEDTQYF. CDR3 nucleotide sequence: TGTGCCAGCAGCTTAGGACCAGAAGATACGCAGTATTTT.

Only a few counts were recorded for this clonotype. The chain employs TRBV28 and TRBJ2-1, with D hard to call. The ends were cut back, 7 bases at V and 2 bases at J, with 12 bases in the middle. This CDR3 is built from 14 residues. Germline V gene sequence: CDR1 MDHEN, CDR2 SYDVKM. The CDR3 here is CASTPVRPYNEQFF. As DNA, the CDR3 is TGTGCCAGCACCCCCGTAAGGCCCTACAATGAGCAGTTCTTC.

This clonotype turned up a few times. The CDR3 DNA is TGTGCCAGCAGCGAGGGGACTAGCGGGACGACAGATACGCAGTATTTT. As protein: CASSEGTSGTTDTQYF. This sequence joins TRBV9 and TRBJ2-3, with 13 bases aligning to TRBD2. CDR1 is SGDLS, CDR2 YYNGEE, per germline. This CDR3 has 16 residues. J gave up 3 bases and V 3 bases, and 4 bases lay outside the gene matches.

This clonotype was seen ten or more times. The rearrangement uses TRBV12-3 or TRBV12-4 and TRBJ1-1; 8 nucleotides align to TRBD1. This CDR3 region has 15 residues. V was pared by 7 bases and J by 5 bases, with 12 bases of the junction left unmatched. The CDR3 spells CASTRDRSAGTEAFF. In nucleotides, the CDR3 is TGTGCCAGCACCCGGGACAGGTCGGCGGGGACTGAAGCTTTCTTT.

The chain links TRBV30 to TRBJ2-3; possible D gene TRBD1, 6 bases. Germline CDR1 is GTSNPN and CDR2 is SVGIG (reference sequence). This CDR3 region has 16 residues. The V and J ends lost 2 bases and 2 bases respectively, with 17 bases between them. The CDR3 reads CAWSRGQRYNTDTQYF. For the CDR3, the DNA is TGTGCCTGGAGTCGAGGACAGAGATATAACACAGATACGCAGTATTTT. The variable domain in full, completed from reference TRBV30 and TRBJ2-3, reads SQTIHQWPATLVQPVGSPLSLECTVEGTSNPNLYWYRQAAGRGLQLLFYSVGIGQISSEVPQNLSASRPQDRQFILSSKKLLLSDSGFYLCAWSRGQRYNTDTQYFGPGTRLTVL.

The J gene is TRBJ2-1, the V gene TRBV5-5; 8 nucleotides match TRBD1. V shed 4 bases, J shed 3 bases, and the junction held 6 bases outside the gene matches. Germline V gives CDR1 SGHKS, CDR2 YYEKEE (reference sequence). This CDR3 comprises 15 residues. The DNA of the CDR3 is TGTGCCAGCAGCGGGGGACAGGCGAACTACAATGAGCAGTTCTTC. This translates into CASSGGQANYNEQFF.

V usage is TRBV5-1 and J usage is TRBJ1-1; 8 bases are shared with TRBD1. Germline CDR1 and CDR2: SGHRS and YFSETQ. This CDR3 spans 13 amino acids. V lost 0 bases, J lost 11 bases, and 6 bases stayed unmatched. The CDR3 loop reads CASSLGDRGTAFF. The CDR3 bases are TGCGCCAGCAGCTTGGGAGACAGGGGTACGGCTTTCTTT.

This clonotype was seen a handful of times. The chain has TRBV10-3 and TRBJ2-2; D perhaps matches TRBD2 (5 bases). This CDR3 has 13 amino acids. Germline CDR1 is ENHRY and CDR2 is SYGVKD. Trimming stripped 11 bases from V and 0 bases from J, with 10 bases between. DNA for the CDR3: TGTGCCTTCGGGAAAGCGAACACCGGGGAGCTGTTTTTT. Encoded protein: CAFGKANTGELFF.

This clonotype was counted ten times or more. The CDR3 sequence: CASSPTAGKSTEAFF. DNA for the CDR3: TGTGCCAGCAGTCCCACCGCAGGGAAATCTACTGAAGCTTTCTTT. The chain joins TRBV12-3 or TRBV12-4 to TRBJ1-1; TRBD1 is a possible D gene (5 bases). Trimming stripped 5 bases from V and 5 bases from J, with 18 bases between. CDR3 length: 15 residues.

This clonotype was observed many times. This chain connects TRBV12-3 or TRBV12-4 to TRBJ2-1; 7 nucleotides line up with TRBD2. The CDR3 contains 16 residues. Unmatched junction bases numbered 8, after V lost 1 base and J lost 5 bases. Written as DNA, the CDR3 is TGTGCCAGCAGTTTAGAGGATCTAGCGGTCCACAATGAGCAGTTCTTC. Amino acids: CASSLEDLAVHNEQFF.

The chain has TRBV7-2 and TRBJ2-7, with TRBD2 matching 7 bases. Germline V lookup: CDR1 SGHTA, CDR2 FQGNSA. The CDR3 is made up of 16 amino acids. The V gene end was trimmed by 4 bases and the J gene end by 2 bases; junction bases not matched to a gene: 11. The CDR3 here is CASSSGWLAGTYEQYF. CDR3 in DNA: TGTGCCAGCAGCTCAGGATGGTTAGCGGGTACCTACGAGCAGTACTTC.

This chain uses TRBV30 with TRBJ2-7, with D unclear. This CDR3 is 13 amino acids long. V lost 0 bases, J lost 3 bases, and 9 bases lay in between. Germline V gives CDR1 GTSNPN, CDR2 SVGIG (reference sequence). DNA of the CDR3: TGTGCCTGGAGTGTACTGGGCAGCTACGAGCAGTACTTC. It is translated as CAWSVLGSYEQYF.

The chain combines TRBV6-1 with TRBJ2-1, with TRBD2 matching over 13 bases. V lost 6 bases and J lost 8; bases outside the gene matches: 7. This CDR3 region has 15 residues. Germline V gene sequence: CDR1 MNHNS, CDR2 SASEGT. Here the CDR3 DNA reads TGTGCCAGCAGCCCGCGACTAGCGGGAGGCTATGAGCAGTTCTTC. Translated: CASSPRLAGGYEQFF.

The chain has TRBV9 and TRBJ2-1; 8 nucleotides agree with TRBD1. The CDR3 is 14 amino acids. V shed 5 bases and J 5 bases; nucleotides not matched to a gene: 6. The V gene's germline CDR1 is SGDLS and CDR2 YYNGEE. CDR3 sequence reads: CASRGQGHDNEQFF. The CDR3 DNA reads TGTGCCAGCAGAGGACAGGGACACGACAATGAGCAGTTCTTC.

This clonotype has a count of ten or more. The rearrangement uses TRBV29-1 and TRBJ2-7; the match to TRBD1 covers 9 bases. Germline CDR1 SQVTM, CDR2 ANQGSEA. V dropped 7 bases and J dropped 5; count of bases not matched to a gene: 9. The CDR3 runs to 13 residues. This CDR3 is CSASGQGRNEQYF. The CDR3 DNA reads TGCAGCGCCTCCGGACAGGGGAGGAACGAGCAGTACTTC.

The chain joins TRBV4-1 to TRBJ1-2; D call uncertain. CDR3 length: 15 amino acids. In germline, CDR1 is MGHRA, CDR2 YSYEKL. V was shortened by 0 bases and J by 4 bases, with 12 bases between the two germline ends. The CDR3 DNA reads TGCGCCAGCAGCCAAGATCTTTGGGAGGCCTATGGCTACACCTTC. This codes for CASSQDLWEAYGYTF.

The genes are TRBV3-1 and TRBJ1-2; 8 bases fit TRBD1. The germline CDR1 and CDR2 sequences are LGHDT and YNNKEL (reference sequence). V lost 4 bases, J lost 3 bases, and 4 bases stayed unmatched. This CDR3 spans 14 amino acids. CDR3 nucleotide sequence: TGTGCCAGCAGCCCCGGGACAGGTCACTATGGCTACACCTTC. Its translation: CASSPGTGHYGYTF.

The chain has TRBV4-1 and TRBJ1-3; 7 nucleotides agree with TRBD1. The CDR3 has 18 amino acids. The germline V gene has CDR1 MGHRA and CDR2 YSYEKL. J was trimmed by 0 bases and V by 3 bases; bases with no gene match: 11. CDR3 in amino acids: CASSHHPGQTFSGNTIYF. Here the CDR3 DNA reads TGCGCCAGCAGCCATCACCCGGGACAGACCTTCTCTGGAAACACCATATATTTT.

This clonotype occurred a few times. The chain links TRBV7-9 to TRBJ1-2; no clear D. The CDR3 covers 14 residues. Germline CDR1 is SEHNR and CDR2 is FQNEAQ (reference sequence). Trimming stripped 4 bases from V and 0 bases from J, with 9 bases between. Written as DNA, the CDR3 is TGTGCCAGCAGCTATCACGGAGCTAACTATGGCTACACCTTC. As protein: CASSYHGANYGYTF.

This clonotype came up a few times. The chain is built from TRBV4-2 and TRBJ2-1, with 8 bases aligning to TRBD2. Per the germline V gene, CDR1 is LGHNA and CDR2 is YNFKEQ. CDR3 length: 15 amino acids. The trim removed 3 bases at V and 8 bases at J, leaving 9 bases unmatched. The CDR3 reads CASSQTGTRAHEQFF. The CDR3 coding sequence is TGTGCCAGCAGCCAGACCGGGACTAGGGCCCATGAGCAGTTCTTC.

This clonotype turned up a few times. V is TRBV20-1 and J is TRBJ2-5, with TRBD2 matching over 10 bases. The V and J ends lost 7 bases and 5 bases, in that order; junction bases with no gene match: 4. This CDR3 comprises 12 residues. Germline CDR1 and CDR2: DFQATT and SNEGSKA (reference sequence). The CDR3: CSVSGLAETQYF. CDR3 DNA sequence: TGCAGTGTCTCGGGACTAGCGGAGACCCAGTACTTC.

Ten or more counts support this clonotype. The rearrangement links TRBV5-6 to TRBJ2-7, with D maybe TRBD2 (6 bases). The CDR3 spans 15 residues. V gave up 5 bases and J gave up 7 bases, with 22 bases separating them. CDR1 and CDR2 from the germline V gene are SGHDT and YYEEEE. DNA for the CDR3: TGTGCCAGCAGTTCCGCGGGGACTCTCCGGGAAGAGCAGTACTTC. Its translation is CASSSAGTLREEQYF.

The chain uses TRBV11-2 and TRBJ1-1, with TRBD1 identical over 10 bases. CDR3 length: 18 residues. The junction had 14 bases not matched to a gene; V was cut back by 1 base and J by 6 bases. Looked up from germline, CDR1 is SGHAT and CDR2 is FQNNGV. The CDR3 sequence: CASSLVGVYGTGVAEAFF. In nucleotides, the CDR3 is TGTGCCAGCAGCTTAGTTGGGGTATACGGGACAGGGGTTGCTGAAGCTTTCTTT. Variable domain in full (rest from reference TRBV11-2 and TRBJ1-1): EAGVAQSPRYKIIEKRQSVAFWCNPISGHATLYWYQQILGQGPKLLIQFQNNGVVDDSQLPKDRFSAERLKGVDSTLKIQPAKLEDSAVYLCASSLVGVYGTGVAEAFFGQGTRLTVV.

This clonotype was observed a handful of times. This chain uses TRBV9 with TRBJ2-7; 7 bases are a match to TRBD1. Germline V gene sequence: CDR1 SGDLS, CDR2 YYNGEE. This CDR3 is 16 amino acids long. The junction had 14 bases not matched to a gene; V was cut back by 5 bases and J by 3 bases. This chain's CDR3 is CASSPPSGTEIYEQYF. CDR3 coding DNA: TGTGCCAGCAGTCCCCCATCCGGGACAGAGATCTACGAGCAGTACTTC.

The chain recombines TRBV21-1 with TRBJ2-6. TRBV21-1 is a pseudogene. The CDR3 runs 20 residues. The CDR3 region is CASSKGTTRRYLSGANVLTF. In DNA, the CDR3 is TGTGCCAGCAGCAAAGGAACCACCAGGCGTTATCTCTCTGGGGCCAACGTCCTGACTTTC.

This clonotype was found once. The rearrangement joins TRBV6-1 to TRBJ2-3; 14 bases match TRBD2. The V segment lost 6 bases and the J segment 9 bases; nucleotides outside the gene matches: 11. Germline V gene lookup returns CDR1 MNHNS and CDR2 SASEGT. The CDR3 runs 16 residues. CDR3 region: CASSQGLAGEMGTQYF. Here the CDR3 DNA reads TGTGCCAGCAGCCAGGGACTAGCGGGGGAGATGGGCACGCAGTATTTT.